This TCR beta chain was identified during a study of cytomegalovirus exposure and HLA in healthy donors. At the level of the study: Among the roughly 400 genotyped donors, 81% were placed in the Caucasian-associated ancestry cluster.

In the PCR, 60 Vbeta and 13 Jbeta primers were used. The protocol was immunoSEQ multiplex PCR, while the TCRdb copy is restricted to in-frame clones and leaves out a portion. The table records 100,000 to 150,000 clones, around 68% of them present only once. A word on this clone: Its antigen is unknown.

This CDR3 has 18 residues. CDR1 is SGHRS and CDR2 is YFSETQ in the germline V gene. The trim removed 1 base at V and 4 bases at J, leaving 13 bases unmatched. General study findings and limits: CMV serostatus alone was available as immune exposure information.

The sequence came from a woman aged 45-60 years in good health and CMV-seropositive. The specimen was PBMCs. V and J are TRBV5-1 and TRBJ1-1; 10 bases map to TRBD1. CDR3 amino acids: CASSLRGTGVLGGTEAFF. CDR3 DNA: TGCGCCAGCAGCTTGAGAGGGACAGGGGTCCTCGGGGGCACTGAAGCTTTCTTT.